The present T cell receptor beta chain was sequenced within a study of glioma-infiltrating T cells after dendritic cell vaccination. Study-level information: Samples are from glioblastoma patients in Phase I and II dendritic cell vaccine trials. Study results and caveats: Longer survival after dendritic cell vaccination followed higher pretreatment TIL content. Few patients contributed both blood and tumor specimens.

The time point was: after dendritic cell vaccination, including at tumor progression/relapse. Trimming stripped 4 bases from V and 0 bases from J, with 11 bases between. The CDR3 totals 15 residues. Germline V lookup: CDR1 SGHRS, CDR2 YFSETQ. With respect to this clone: What it binds is not known.

Sequencing was performed with immunoSEQ multiplex PCR; in TCRdb, only in-frame clones are kept and a portion is missing. The table has over 75,000 clones, over 75% seen once; the top ten hold over 2%. The sequencing used blood, collected after dendritic cell vaccination. The sequence was obtained from a human donor with glioblastoma. The chain carries TRBV5-1 and TRBJ1-3, with a possible D match to TRBD1 (5 bases). The chain's CDR3 is CASSLNQGSGNTIYF. Written as DNA, the CDR3 is TGCGCCAGCAGCCTGAACCAGGGCTCTGGAAACACCATATATTTT.